What follows is one T cell receptor (beta chain) and its context. The antigen remains unidentified. The data belong to a study of T cell responses to AZD1222 COVID-19 vaccine. Study-level information: Second-dose recipients at about 4 or about 12 weeks were treated as one pooled group.

The trim removed 5 bases at V and 2 bases at J, leaving 6 bases unmatched. CDR3 length equals 14 residues. The germline V gene encodes CDR1 MNHEY and CDR2 SMNVEV (reference sequence). The study's findings and limits: The sample set comprised mostly white British donors with more females, and clonal diversity was possibly underestimated. Increases in Spike-specific TCR breadth and depth were seen after two AZD1222 doses. Only six or seven AZD1222 recipients tested seropositive at baseline.

Generated by immunoSEQ multiplex PCR, the TCRdb table keeps only in-frame clones and is missing some. Altogether more than 90,000 clones are present, around 83% being singletons, with the ten largest covering more than 1.2%. Here the sequenced sample was peripheral blood, taken on day 0 of AZD1222 vaccination. J is TRBJ2-7 and V is TRBV27, with 7 bases lining up with TRBD2. This TCR derives from an adult in good health. The CDR3 nucleotides are TGTGCCAGCAGTACATCGGGACTACCCTACGAGCAGTACTTC. This sequence encodes CASSTSGLPYEQYF.